These T cell receptor beta chains were read from a single sample in a study of cytomegalovirus exposure and HLA in healthy donors. Assay: immunoSEQ multiplex PCR; the TCRdb copy retains only in-frame clones and omits some. The repertoire holds about 110,000 clones, with around 70% as singletons. Source material: PBMCs. The receptors were sampled from a woman between 40 and 55 years old in good health and CMV-seropositive. The CDR3 runs from the conserved cysteine through the conserved F or W. D genes are given only for firm matches. Rows may omit the clone size; those that give it use once, few, many or a size class.

d_call	clone_size	v_call	j_call	cdr3_nt	cdr3_aa
TRBD1	.	TRBV7-7	TRBJ2-1	TGTGCTAGCAGCTCCGGACAGGGGGGAGCGAATGAGCAGTTCTTC	CASSSGQGGANEQFF
.	.	TRBV6-1	TRBJ1-3	TGTGCCAGCAGCGAAAATACAAACTCTGGAAACACCATATATTTT	CASSENTNSGNTIYF
TRBD2	.	TRBV2	TRBJ2-7	TGTGCCAGCACCCGGACTAGCCCAAAAAGCGAGCAGTACTTC	CASTRTSPKSEQYF
TRBD1	.	TRBV2	TRBJ2-5	TGTGCCAGCAGTGAACCCGGACAGGGGGTAGAGACCCAGTACTTC	CASSEPGQGVETQYF
.	.	TRBV5-1	TRBJ1-2	TGCGCCAGCACTCCCGGTACCTCTAACTATGGCTACACCTTC	CASTPGTSNYGYTF
TRBD1	.	TRBV7-9	TRBJ1-5	TGTGCCAGCAGCCGATCGACAGGGGCGGACAATCAGCCCCAGCATTTT	CASSRSTGADNQPQHF
.	once	TRBV30	TRBJ1-6	TGTGCCTGGAGTCTAAATAATTCACCCCTCCACTTT	CAWSLNNSPLHF
TRBD2	few	TRBV6-1	TRBJ2-3	TGTGCCAGCAGACGGACTAGCCCCGGGGATACGCAGTATTTT	CASRRTSPGDTQYF
.	.	TRBV14	TRBJ1-2	TGTGCCAGCAGCCAGGGGAGTCGGACTATTCTAGGCTACACCTTC	CASSQGSRTILGYTF
.	.	TRBV7-9	TRBJ1-5	TGTGCCAGCAACTTGACTATTTGTTCAGGTGTCAATCAGCCCCAGCATTTT	CASNLTICSGVNQPQHF
TRBD2	.	TRBV6-6	TRBJ2-1	TGTGCCAGCAGAGGAGAGCGGGAGTCTAACAATGAGCAGTTCTTC	CASRGERESNNEQFF
.	.	TRBV5-1	TRBJ1-1	TGCGCCAGCAGCTTGGTTGGCAGAATGAACACTGAAGCTTTCTTT	CASSLVGRMNTEAFF
.	.	TRBV29-1	TRBJ1-2	TGCAGCGTAACCACTGGGGGCGGCTACACCTTC	CSVTTGGGYTF
TRBD2	.	TRBV7-9	TRBJ2-1	TGTGCCGGCGGACTAGCGGGAGGGTCCTACAATGAGCAGTTCTTC	CAGGLAGGSYNEQFF
TRBD2	few	TRBV5-6	TRBJ2-2	TGTGCCAGCAGCGCTGTGCGGGGGGGCCCCGGGGAGCTGTTTTTT	CASSAVRGGPGELFF
.	.	TRBV2	TRBJ2-5	TGTGCCAGCAGTGCCACGGAGCAAGAGACCCAGTACTTC	CASSATEQETQYF
TRBD1	.	TRBV13	TRBJ1-1	TGTGCCAGCAGCTTAAGATGGGGGGGGACAGGCGAAGACACTGAAGCTTTCTTT	CASSLRWGGTGEDTEAFF
TRBD2	.	TRBV5-8	TRBJ2-3	TGTGCCAGCAGCCCGGGACTAGCGGGATCTGCAGATACGCAGTATTTT	CASSPGLAGSADTQYF
.	.	TRBV29-1	TRBJ2-1	TGCAGCGTTGAAGACAGGGTATTTGAGCAGTTCTTC	CSVEDRVFEQFF
.	.	TRBV5-1	TRBJ1-2	TGCGCCAGCAGCTTTGTGGAGCAGGGTGGCTACACCTTC	CASSFVEQGGYTF
TRBD1	.	TRBV29-1	TRBJ1-2	TGCAGCGTGGATCCCAAGACAGGGATAAACTATGGCTACACCTTC	CSVDPKTGINYGYTF
.	.	TRBV30	TRBJ2-5	TGTGCCTGGAGTTCAGGACAGATAAGACAAGAGACCCAGTACTTC	CAWSSGQIRQETQYF
TRBD2	.	TRBV4-3	TRBJ2-3	TGCGCCAGCAGCCAAGAGGTCGCGGGGGGGAACACAGATACGCAGTATTTT	CASSQEVAGGNTDTQYF
TRBD1	.	TRBV7-9	TRBJ1-2	TGTGCCAGCAGCTTACCCCTTCCGGGGACAGGGAACTATGGCTACACCTTC	CASSLPLPGTGNYGYTF
.	once	TRBV7-2	TRBJ1-1	TGTGCCAGCAGCTTAGGCACAACCACTGAAGCTTTCTTT	CASSLGTTTEAFF
TRBD2	few	TRBV28	TRBJ2-1	TGTGCCAGCACACCCCCTCCGGGGCTGGAGGGACTAGCGGGAGTCAATGAGCAGTTCTTC	CASTPPPGLEGLAGVNEQFF
TRBD1	few	TRBV18	TRBJ2-7	TGTGCCAGCTCTAAAGGACAGGGCATGACCCAGGATTCACGAGCAGGGCAGTACTTC	CASSKGQGMTQDSRAGQYF
TRBD2	.	TRBV6-5	TRBJ2-1	TGTGCCAGCAGTATACTAGCGGGGGGGCAGAGTGAGCAGTTCTTC	CASSILAGGQSEQFF
.	.	TRBV20-1	TRBJ1-1	TGCAGTGCTAAGGGGTTCACTGAAGCTTTCTTT	CSAKGFTEAFF
.	.	TRBV7-6	TRBJ1-3	TGTGCCAGCAGCTTAGGAGCGGGCAGGGAGGTTGGAAACACCATATATTTT	CASSLGAGREVGNTIYF
.	.	TRBV28	TRBJ2-2	TGTGCCAGCAGGATGTTCATACAGGGAGAGAACACCGGGGAGCTGTTTTTT	CASRMFIQGENTGELFF
.	.	TRBV6-1	TRBJ1-2	TGTGCCAGCAGTGACAGGTATTCTTCCTATGGCTACACCTTC	CASSDRYSSYGYTF
TRBD2	.	TRBV4-1	TRBJ2-1	TGCGCCAGCAGCCAAGTAGTGGGACTAGCGTTAGTTGAGCAGTTCTTC	CASSQVVGLALVEQFF
.	.	TRBV6-5	TRBJ1-4	TGTGCCAGCCGGGGGGTTTCAACTAATGAAAAACTGTTTTTT	CASRGVSTNEKLFF
.	.	TRBV6-1	TRBJ1-5	TGTGCCAGCAGTGAGAACAAGGGGCTCGGTCAGCCCCAGCATTTT	CASSENKGLGQPQHF
.	.	TRBV5-1	TRBJ2-7	TGCGCCAGCAGCCCAGGCGCGACGGAACACTACGAGCAGTACTTC	CASSPGATEHYEQYF
TRBD1	.	TRBV5-1	TRBJ2-3	TGCGCCAGCAGGCTGACAGGGTACACAGATACGCAGTATTTT	CASRLTGYTDTQYF
.	few	TRBV12-5	TRBJ1-1	TGTGCTAGTGGTTTGTCAACTATGGAAGCTTTCTTT	CASGLSTMEAFF
TRBD1	.	TRBV7-3	TRBJ2-2	TGTGCCAGCAGCTCCCAGACAGGGGGTGTCACCGGGGAGCTGTTTTTT	CASSSQTGGVTGELFF
TRBD1	.	TRBV5-1	TRBJ2-5	TGCGCCAGCAGCACCAGGACAGGGGCTGGTGAGACCCAGTACTTC	CASSTRTGAGETQYF
.	few	TRBV9	TRBJ2-3	TGTGCCAGCAGCGTAGGACCCTTAGGGACGGGAGGCACAGATACGCAGTATTTT	CASSVGPLGTGGTDTQYF
TRBD1	.	TRBV19	TRBJ1-2	TGTGCCAGTAGGGACGGACAGGGGGGCTATGGCTACACCTTC	CASRDGQGGYGYTF
TRBD2	.	TRBV4-1	TRBJ2-1	TGCGCCAGCAGCCAACTAGCGGGGGGATCTTACAATGAGCAGTTCTTC	CASSQLAGGSYNEQFF
TRBD2	.	TRBV27	TRBJ2-1	TGTGCCAGCAGTACTCCCGGGACTAGCGGGAGGGACAATGAGCAGTTCTTC	CASSTPGTSGRDNEQFF
TRBD2	.	TRBV19	TRBJ2-1	TGTGCCAGTAGTGCCCGGGGTGCAGCGGGAAGCGGTTATGAGCAGTTCTTC	CASSARGAAGSGYEQFF
TRBD1	.	TRBV5-1	TRBJ1-4	TGCGCCAGCAGCGACCCTCGGGACAGCCCTAATGAAAAACTGTTTTTT	CASSDPRDSPNEKLFF
TRBD1	.	TRBV5-1	TRBJ1-1	TGCGCCAGCAGACCCGGACAGGGATTGAACACTGAAGCTTTCTTT	CASRPGQGLNTEAFF
.	.	TRBV10-1	TRBJ2-7	TGCGCCAGCAGTGAGTCCTGTCGGGGTGTGTCCTCCTACGAGCAGTACTTC	CASSESCRGVSSYEQYF
TRBD1	.	TRBV2	TRBJ1-5	TGTGCCAGCAGTCGACAGGGTCCGGGTCAGCCCCAGCATTTT	CASSRQGPGQPQHF
TRBD2	.	TRBV30	TRBJ2-7	TGTGCCTGGAGTGCTGGGACTAGCGGGTCCTTGGCCCGGGGGGAGCAGTACTTC	CAWSAGTSGSLARGEQYF
.	once	TRBV4-1	TRBJ1-1	TGCGCCAGCAGCCAAGACAGGGGCGCGGTAGGAGCTTTCTTT	CASSQDRGAVGAFF
TRBD1	few	TRBV9	TRBJ1-1	TGTGCCAGCAGCGCGGGACAGGGGCGCATGAACACTGAAGCTTTCTTT	CASSAGQGRMNTEAFF
.	.	TRBV4-1	TRBJ1-2	TGCGCCAGCAGCCAAGTGCAGGGTAACCCTGGTTTTGGCTACACCTTC	CASSQVQGNPGFGYTF
.	.	TRBV13	TRBJ2-7	TGTGCCAGCAGGAGGACAGGGACTACCTACGAGCAGTACTTC	CASRRTGTTYEQYF
TRBD1	once	TRBV4-1	TRBJ1-2	TGCGCCAGCAGCCCGGACAGGGGAAACTATGGCTACACCTTC	CASSPDRGNYGYTF
TRBD1	.	TRBV5-1	TRBJ2-2	TGCGCCAGCAGCCCGAGGGGGCAGAACACCGGGGAGCTGTTTTTT	CASSPRGQNTGELFF
.	few	TRBV19	TRBJ2-5	TGTGCCAGTAGTCCTCTCACGGGGAGGAAGACCCAGTACTTC	CASSPLTGRKTQYF
.	.	TRBV5-1	TRBJ2-5	TGCGCCAGCAGCAGGGACAACCAAGAGACCCAGTACTTC	CASSRDNQETQYF
.	.	TRBV5-1	TRBJ1-1	TGCGCCAGCAGCTTGGGGGCGGGGAACACTGAAGCTTTCTTT	CASSLGAGNTEAFF